The present TCR beta chain was sequenced within a study of regulatory T cells in long-lasting Graves disease. Study results and limitations: Favored usage of TRBV28, TRBJ1-2 and TRBJ2-5 was recorded in persistent disease.

The sample's time point: newly diagnosed GD, antithyroid drugs for less than 3 months. RNA isolated from PBMCs was used to make the TCR library. V was clipped by 4 bases and J by 9 bases, with 14 bases between them. The CDR3 spans 13 residues. Germline V gene data show CDR1 as LGHDT and CDR2 as YNNKEL (reference sequence). This clonotype was counted at least ten times. Its antigen is as yet unknown. Construction of the TCR beta libraries employed iRepertoire HTBI primers in conjunction with Arm-PCR of CDR3 regions. From the multiplex PCR reads, TCRdb called clonotypes with MiXCR, one entry per CDR3 protein. The repertoire includes 300,000 to 400,000 distinct CDR3 sequences, about 16% of them detected once, and about a fifth sits in the top ten.

This sample comprised peripheral blood mononuclear cells (PBMCs), obtained at new diagnosis, from a patient treated with antithyroid drugs. The chain uses TRBV3-1 and TRBJ2-3; possibly TRBD2 for D (6 bases). This clonotype was sampled from a female donor with Graves disease. The CDR3, as DNA: TGTGCCAGCAGCCCTAAGGAGGGAGGCACGCAGTATTTT. This sequence encodes CASSPKEGGTQYF.